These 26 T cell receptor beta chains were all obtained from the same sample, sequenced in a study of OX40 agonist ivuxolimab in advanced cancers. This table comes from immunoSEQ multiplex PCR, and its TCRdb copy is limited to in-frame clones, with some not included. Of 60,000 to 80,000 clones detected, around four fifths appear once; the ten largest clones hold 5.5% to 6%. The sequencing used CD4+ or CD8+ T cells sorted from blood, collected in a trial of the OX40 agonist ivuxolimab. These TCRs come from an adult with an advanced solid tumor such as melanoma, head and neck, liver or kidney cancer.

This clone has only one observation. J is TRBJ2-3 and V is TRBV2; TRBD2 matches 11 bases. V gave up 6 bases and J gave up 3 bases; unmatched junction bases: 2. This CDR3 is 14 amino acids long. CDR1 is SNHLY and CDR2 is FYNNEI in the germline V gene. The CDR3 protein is CASRGTSGTDTQYF. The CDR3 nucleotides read TGTGCCAGCAGGGGGACTAGCGGAACAGATACGCAGTATTTT.

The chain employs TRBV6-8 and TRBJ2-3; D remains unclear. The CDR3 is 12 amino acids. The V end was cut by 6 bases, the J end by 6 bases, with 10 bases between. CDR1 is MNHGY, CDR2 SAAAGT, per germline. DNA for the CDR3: TGTGCCAGCAGGCCCGACCTGGATACGCAGTATTTT. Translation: CASRPDLDTQYF.

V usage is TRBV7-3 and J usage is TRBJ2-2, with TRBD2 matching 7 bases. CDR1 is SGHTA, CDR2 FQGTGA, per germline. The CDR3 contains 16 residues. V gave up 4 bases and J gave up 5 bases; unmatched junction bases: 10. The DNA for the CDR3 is TGTGCCAGCAGCTCCCCTTTGGGGGAGGGAACCGGGGAGCTGTTTTTT. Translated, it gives CASSSPLGEGTGELFF.

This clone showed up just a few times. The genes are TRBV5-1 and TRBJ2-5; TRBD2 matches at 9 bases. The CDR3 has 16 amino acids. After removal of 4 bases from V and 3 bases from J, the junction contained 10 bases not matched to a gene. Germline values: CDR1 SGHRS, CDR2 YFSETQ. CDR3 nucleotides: TGCGCCAGCAGCGTGGGAAGTAGCGGGGGAAAAGAGACCCAGTACTTC. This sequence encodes CASSVGSSGGKETQYF.

CDR3 sequence (DNA): TGTGCCAGCAGCCAAGGTTCAGTAGGGATGAACACTGAAGCTTTCTTT. Amino acid sequence: CASSQGSVGMNTEAFF. J is TRBJ1-1 and V is TRBV4-2; D is ambiguous. V was pared by 1 base and J by 0 bases, with 12 bases between. From germline, CDR1 is LGHNA and CDR2 YNFKEQ. This CDR3 region has 16 residues.

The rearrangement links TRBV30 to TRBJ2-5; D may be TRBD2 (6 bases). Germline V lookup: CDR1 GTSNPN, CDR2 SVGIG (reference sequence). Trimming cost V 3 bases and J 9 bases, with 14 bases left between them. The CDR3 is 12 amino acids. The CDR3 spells CAWSDSRLAQYF. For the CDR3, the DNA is TGTGCCTGGAGCGATTCCCGACTAGCCCAGTACTTC.

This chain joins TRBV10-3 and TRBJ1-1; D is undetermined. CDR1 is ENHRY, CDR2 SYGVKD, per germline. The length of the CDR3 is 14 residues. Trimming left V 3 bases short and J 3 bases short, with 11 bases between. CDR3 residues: CAISDPPGHTEAFF. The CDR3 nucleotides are TGTGCCATCAGTGACCCCCCTGGCCACACTGAAGCTTTCTTT.

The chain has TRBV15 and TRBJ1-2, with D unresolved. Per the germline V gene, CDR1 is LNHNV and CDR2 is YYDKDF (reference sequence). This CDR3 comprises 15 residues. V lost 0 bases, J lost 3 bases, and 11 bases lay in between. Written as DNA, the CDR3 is TGTGCCACCAGCAGAGAAGCCCCGCCCTACTATGGCTACACCTTC. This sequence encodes CATSREAPPYYGYTF. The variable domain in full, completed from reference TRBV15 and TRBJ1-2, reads DAMVIQNPRYQVTQFGKPVTLSCSQTLNHNVMYWYQQKSSQAPKLLFHYYDKDFNNEADTPDNFQSRRPNTSFCFLDIRSPGLGDTAMYLCATSREAPPYYGYTFGSGTRLTVV.

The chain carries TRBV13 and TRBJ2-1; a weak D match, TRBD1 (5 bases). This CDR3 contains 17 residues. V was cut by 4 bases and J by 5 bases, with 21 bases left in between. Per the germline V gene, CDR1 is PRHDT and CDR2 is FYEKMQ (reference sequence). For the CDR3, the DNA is TGTGCCAGCAGCTCGCTAAAGACAGCATCTGTAGACAATGAGCAGTTCTTC. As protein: CASSSLKTASVDNEQFF. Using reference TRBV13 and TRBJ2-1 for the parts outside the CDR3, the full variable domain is AAGVIQSPRHLIKEKRETATLKCYPIPRHDTVYWYQQGPGQDPQFLISFYEKMQSDKGSIPDRFSAQQFSDYHSELNMSSLELGDSALYFCASSSLKTASVDNEQFFGPGTRLTVL.

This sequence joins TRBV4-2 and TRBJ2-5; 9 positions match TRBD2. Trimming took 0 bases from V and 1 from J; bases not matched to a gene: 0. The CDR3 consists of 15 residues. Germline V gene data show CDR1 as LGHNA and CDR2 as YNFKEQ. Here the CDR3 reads CASSQERGGQETQYF. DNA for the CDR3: TGTGCCAGCAGCCAAGAGCGGGGGGGCCAAGAGACCCAGTACTTC.

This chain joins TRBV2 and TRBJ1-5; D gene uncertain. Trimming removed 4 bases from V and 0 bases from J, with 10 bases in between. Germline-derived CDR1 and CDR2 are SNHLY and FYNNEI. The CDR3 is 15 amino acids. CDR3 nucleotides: TGTGCCAGCAGTGTCAACAACTATAGCAATCAGCCCCAGCATTTT. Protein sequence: CASSVNNYSNQPQHF.

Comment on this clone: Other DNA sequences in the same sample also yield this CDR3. The CDR3, as DNA: TGCAGTGCTAGATTGGGGAATGAGCAGTTCTTC. It yields the protein CSARLGNEQFF. This chain uses TRBV20-1 with TRBJ2-1; D remains ambiguous. Germline loops: CDR1 DFQATT, CDR2 SNEGSKA (reference sequence). The germline V and J ends were trimmed by 2 bases and 7 bases, with 6 bases remaining between them. This CDR3 region has 11 residues.

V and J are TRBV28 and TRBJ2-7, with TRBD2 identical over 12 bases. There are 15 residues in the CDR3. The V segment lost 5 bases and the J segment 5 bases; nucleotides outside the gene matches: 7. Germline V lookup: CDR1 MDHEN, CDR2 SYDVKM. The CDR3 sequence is CASSLRTSGINEQYF. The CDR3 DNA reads TGTGCCAGCAGTCTCCGGACTAGCGGGATTAACGAGCAGTACTTC.

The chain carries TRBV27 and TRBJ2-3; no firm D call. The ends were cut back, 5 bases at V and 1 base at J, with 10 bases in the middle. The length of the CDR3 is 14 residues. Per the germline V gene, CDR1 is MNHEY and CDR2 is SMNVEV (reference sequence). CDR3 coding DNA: TGTGCCAGCAGTCCCTCCCCCCGCACAGATACGCAGTATTTT. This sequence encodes CASSPSPRTDTQYF.

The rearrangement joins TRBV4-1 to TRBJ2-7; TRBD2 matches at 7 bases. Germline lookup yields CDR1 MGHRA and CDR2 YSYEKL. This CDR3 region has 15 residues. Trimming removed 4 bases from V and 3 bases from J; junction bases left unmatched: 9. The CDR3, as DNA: TGCGCCAGCAGCCCGGGGGGTGGGGGAGACTACGAGCAGTACTTC. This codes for CASSPGGGGDYEQYF.

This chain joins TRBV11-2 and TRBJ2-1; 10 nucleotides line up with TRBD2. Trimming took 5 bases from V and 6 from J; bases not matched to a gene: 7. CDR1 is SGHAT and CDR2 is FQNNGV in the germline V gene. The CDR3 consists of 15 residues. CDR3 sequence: CASSQRTSGLNEQFF. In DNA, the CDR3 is TGTGCCAGCAGCCAGCGGACTAGCGGACTCAATGAGCAGTTCTTC.

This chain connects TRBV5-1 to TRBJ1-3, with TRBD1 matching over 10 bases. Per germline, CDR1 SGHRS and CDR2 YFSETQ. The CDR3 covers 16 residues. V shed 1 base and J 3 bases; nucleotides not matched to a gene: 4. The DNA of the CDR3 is TGCGCCAGCAGCTTGAGGACAGGGGGAAATGGAAACACCATATATTTT. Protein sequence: CASSLRTGGNGNTIYF.

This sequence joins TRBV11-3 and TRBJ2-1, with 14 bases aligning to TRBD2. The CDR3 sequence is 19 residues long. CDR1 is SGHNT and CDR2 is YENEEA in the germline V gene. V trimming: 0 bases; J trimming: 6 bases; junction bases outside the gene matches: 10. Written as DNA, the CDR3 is TGTGCCAGCAGCTTAGATCTGGGACTAGCGGGGGTGTCGGTCAATGAGCAGTTCTTC. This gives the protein CASSLDLGLAGVSVNEQFF. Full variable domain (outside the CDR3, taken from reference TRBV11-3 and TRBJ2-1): EAGVVQSPRYKIIEKKQPVAFWCNPISGHNTLYWYLQNLGQGPELLIRYENEEAVDDSQLPKDRFSAERLKGVDSTLKIQPAELGDSAVYLCASSLDLGLAGVSVNEQFFGPGTRLTVL.

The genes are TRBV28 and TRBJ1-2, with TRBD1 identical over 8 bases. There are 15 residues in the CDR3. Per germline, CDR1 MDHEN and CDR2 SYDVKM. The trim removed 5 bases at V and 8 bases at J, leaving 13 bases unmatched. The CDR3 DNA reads TGTGCCAGCAGTCCTGACAGGGGTTCTGGTTGGGGCTACACCTTC. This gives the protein CASSPDRGSGWGYTF.

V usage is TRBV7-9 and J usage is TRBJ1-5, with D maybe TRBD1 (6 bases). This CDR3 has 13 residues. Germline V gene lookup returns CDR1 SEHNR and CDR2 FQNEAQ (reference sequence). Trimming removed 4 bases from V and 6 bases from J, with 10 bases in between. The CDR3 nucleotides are TGTGCCAGCAGCTCATTAGGGGGTCAGCCCCAGCATTTT. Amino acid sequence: CASSSLGGQPQHF.

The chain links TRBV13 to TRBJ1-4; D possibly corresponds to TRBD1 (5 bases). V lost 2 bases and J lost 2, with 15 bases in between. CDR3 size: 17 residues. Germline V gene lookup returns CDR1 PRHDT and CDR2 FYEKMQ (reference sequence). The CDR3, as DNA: TGTGCCAGCAGCTTAATAGGGGACGGGCGTACTAATGAAAAACTGTTTTTT. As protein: CASSLIGDGRTNEKLFF.

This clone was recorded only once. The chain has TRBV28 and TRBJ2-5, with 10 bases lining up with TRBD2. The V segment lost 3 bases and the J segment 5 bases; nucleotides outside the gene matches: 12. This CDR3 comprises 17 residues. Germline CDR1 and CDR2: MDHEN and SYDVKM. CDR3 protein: CASSFWGSSGRWETQYF. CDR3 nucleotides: TGTGCCAGCAGTTTTTGGGGTTCTAGCGGGAGATGGGAGACCCAGTACTTC.

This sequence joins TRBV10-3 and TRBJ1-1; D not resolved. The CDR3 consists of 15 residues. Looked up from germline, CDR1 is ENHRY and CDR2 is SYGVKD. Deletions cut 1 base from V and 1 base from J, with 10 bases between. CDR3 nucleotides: TGTGCCATCAGTGAGTTTCTAGACTGGAACACTGAAGCTTTCTTT. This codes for CAISEFLDWNTEAFF.

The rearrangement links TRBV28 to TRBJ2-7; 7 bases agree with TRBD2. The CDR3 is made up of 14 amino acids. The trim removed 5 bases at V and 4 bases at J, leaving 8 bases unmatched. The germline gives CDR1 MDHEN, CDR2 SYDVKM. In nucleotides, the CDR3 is TGTGCCAGCAGTACGGGCCTAGCGGCTTACGAGCAGTACTTC. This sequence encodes CASSTGLAAYEQYF.

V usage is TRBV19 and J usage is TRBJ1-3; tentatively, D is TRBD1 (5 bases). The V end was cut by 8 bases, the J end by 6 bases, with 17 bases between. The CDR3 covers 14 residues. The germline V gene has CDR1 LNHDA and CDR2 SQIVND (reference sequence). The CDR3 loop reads CASGTGALLNTIYF. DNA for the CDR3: TGTGCCAGTGGAACCGGGGCCCTCTTAAACACCATATATTTT.

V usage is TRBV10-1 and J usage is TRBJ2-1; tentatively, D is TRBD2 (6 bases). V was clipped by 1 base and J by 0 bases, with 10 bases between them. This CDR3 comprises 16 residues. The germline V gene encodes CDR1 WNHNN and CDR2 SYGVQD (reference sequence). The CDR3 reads CASSEYAGSSYNEQFF. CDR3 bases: TGCGCCAGCAGTGAGTATGCGGGAAGCTCCTACAATGAGCAGTTCTTC.